The 7 T cell receptor beta chains below were found in one sample sequenced in a study of STAT5B mutations in CD4+ large granular lymphocyte leukemia. Produced via immunoSEQ multiplex PCR; TCRdb's table is partial and in-frame only. This table holds some 34,000 clones, around 76% found once. The specimen sequenced was CD4+ T cells from blood buffy coats. The receptors were sampled from a human donor in good health.

This chain uses TRBV5-1 with TRBJ2-1; 10 bases are a match to TRBD2. The length of the CDR3 is 15 residues. CDR1 is SGHRS, CDR2 YFSETQ, per germline. J was trimmed by 7 bases and V by 5 bases; bases with no gene match: 9. This CDR3 reads CASSPTSGARNEQFF. The DNA of the CDR3 is TGCGCCAGCAGTCCCACTAGCGGGGCTAGGAATGAGCAGTTCTTC.

The chain combines TRBV9 with TRBJ2-2; TRBD1 agrees at 11 bases. There are 14 residues in the CDR3. Per germline, CDR1 SGDLS and CDR2 YYNGEE. V dropped 5 bases and J dropped 4; count of bases not matched to a gene: 1. This CDR3 is CASRGTGGTGELFF. The DNA of the CDR3 is TGTGCCAGCAGAGGGACAGGGGGCACCGGGGAGCTGTTTTTT. The full variable domain, its missing parts supplied by reference TRBV9 and TRBJ2-2, is DSGVTQTPKHLITATGQRVTLRCSPRSGDLSVYWYQQSLDQGLQFLIQYYNGEERAKGNILERFSAQQFPDLHSELNLSSLELGDSALYFCASRGTGGTGELFFGEGSRLTVL.

This rearrangement joins TRBV7-2 to TRBJ2-7; TRBD1 or TRBD2 may be the D gene (6 bases each). The ends were cut back, 5 bases at V and 3 bases at J, with 14 bases in the middle. CDR3 length equals 14 residues. Germline V gene sequence: CDR1 SGHTA, CDR2 FQGNSA. The CDR3 here is CASSLQGGGYEQYF. For the CDR3, the DNA is TGTGCCAGCAGCCTACAGGGAGGTGGCTACGAGCAGTACTTC.

The V call is TRBV19, the J call TRBJ2-1, with TRBD2 as a possible D gene (6 bases). V was cut by 1 base and J by 13 bases, with 17 bases left in between. The CDR3 is 14 residues long. Germline-derived CDR1 and CDR2 are LNHDA and SQIVND (reference sequence). As DNA, the CDR3 is TGTGCCAGTAGTATAGTTGATAGGAGGGGTGGACAGTTCTTC. Translated, it gives CASSIVDRRGGQFF.

The chain couples TRBV7-7 to TRBJ1-3, with no clear D. The CDR3 is made up of 15 amino acids. The ends were cut back, 6 bases at V and 3 bases at J, with 15 bases in the middle. The germline gives CDR1 SSHAT, CDR2 FNYEAQ (reference sequence). The CDR3 DNA sequence: TGTGCCAGCAGTCAAGACTCGGGATTTGGAAACACCATATATTTT. It specifies CASSQDSGFGNTIYF.

V and J are TRBV19 and TRBJ2-3; D is unresolved. The V end was cut by 7 bases, the J end by 2 bases, with 13 bases between. Germline-derived CDR1 and CDR2 are LNHDA and SQIVND (reference sequence). The CDR3 is made up of 14 amino acids. The CDR3 bases are TGTGCCAGTACGACAAGACTCCCCACAGATACGCAGTATTTT. Translation: CASTTRLPTDTQYF.

This clone turned up a few times. The DNA of the CDR3 is TGTGCCAGCAGCCCCTTGAGGAACACTGAAGCTTTCTTT. Translation: CASSPLRNTEAFF. The gene calls are TRBV27 and TRBJ1-1; D not certain. CDR1 and CDR2 from the germline V gene are MNHEY and SMNVEV (reference sequence). V was clipped by 6 bases and J by 1 base, with 9 bases between them. This CDR3 has 13 amino acids.